This record looks at one T cell receptor beta chain sequence and its context. The sample belongs to a study of cytomegalovirus exposure and HLA in healthy donors. Sequenced by immunoSEQ multiplex PCR; TCRdb stores in-frame clones only, minus some. This sample has under 200,000 clones, with about nine tenths found just once. The TCR was taken from a woman aged 18-29 years in good health and CMV-seropositive. The material sequenced was PBMCs.

CDR3 sequence reads: CASSSQLSGGDTQYF. In DNA, the CDR3 is TGTGCCAGCAGCTCGCAACTTAGCGGGGGAGATACGCAGTATTTT. The chain couples TRBV7-6 to TRBJ2-3; TRBD2 agrees at 9 bases. CDR3 size: 15 residues. V was clipped by 4 bases and J by 5 bases; unmatched bases: 7. Per the germline V gene, CDR1 is SGHVS and CDR2 is FNYEAQ.